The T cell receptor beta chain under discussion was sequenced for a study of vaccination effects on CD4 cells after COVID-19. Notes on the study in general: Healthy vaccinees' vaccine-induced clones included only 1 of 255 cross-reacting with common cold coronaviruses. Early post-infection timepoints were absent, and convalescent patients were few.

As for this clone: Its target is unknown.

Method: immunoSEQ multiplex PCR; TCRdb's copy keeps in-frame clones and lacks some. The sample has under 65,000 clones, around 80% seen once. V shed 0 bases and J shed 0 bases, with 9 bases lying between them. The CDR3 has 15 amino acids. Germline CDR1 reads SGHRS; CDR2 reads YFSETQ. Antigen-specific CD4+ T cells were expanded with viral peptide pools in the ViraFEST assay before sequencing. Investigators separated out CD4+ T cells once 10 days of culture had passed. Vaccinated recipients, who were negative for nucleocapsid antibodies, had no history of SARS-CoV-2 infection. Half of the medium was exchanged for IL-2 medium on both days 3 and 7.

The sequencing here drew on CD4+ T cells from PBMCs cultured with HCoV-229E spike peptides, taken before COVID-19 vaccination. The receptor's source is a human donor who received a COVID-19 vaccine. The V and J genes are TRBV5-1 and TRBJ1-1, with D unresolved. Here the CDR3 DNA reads TGCGCCAGCAGCTTGGATGCCGCATTGAACACTGAAGCTTTCTTT. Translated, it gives CASSLDAALNTEAFF.